Listed here are 7 T cell receptor beta chains from one sample, sequenced in a study of T-cell reconstitution after alpha-beta-depleted transplantation in children. The TCRbeta library was prepared with unique molecular identifiers. TCRdb reanalysed the PCR reads using MiXCR and keeps one entry per CDR3 protein. The top ten hold roughly 6.2% of the sample, which has approximately 240,000 distinct CDR3 sequences, 8% to 9.5% seen once. This material consisted of PBMCs from the stem cell graft donor, taken from the stem cell graft. Receptor source: a human donor who donated a stem cell graft to a child with acute lymphoblastic leukemia.

This clonotype has more than one count but fewer than ten. The rearrangement links TRBV6-2 or TRBV6-3 to TRBJ2-7, with a tentative D call TRBD1 (5 bases). Between the trimmed V and J ends, which lost 4 bases and 5 bases, there was a span of 15 bases. In germline, CDR1 is MNHEY, CDR2 SVGEGT. This CDR3 region has 14 residues. The CDR3 region is CASSFGQGVDEQYF. The CDR3 DNA reads TGTGCCAGCAGTTTCGGCCAGGGTGTCGACGAGCAGTACTTC.

In its sample, this clonotype was seen many times. The J gene is TRBJ2-1, the V gene TRBV20-1; TRBD2 aligns across 11 bases. The CDR3 has 15 residues. The V gene end was trimmed by 4 bases and the J gene end by 4 bases; junction bases not matched to a gene: 6. Germline V gene data show CDR1 as DFQATT and CDR2 as SNEGSKA (reference sequence). The CDR3 loop is CSAIPTSGIYNEQFF. CDR3 bases: TGCAGTGCTATACCGACTAGCGGGATATACAATGAGCAGTTCTTC.

Written as DNA, the CDR3 is TGTGCCAGCATCCCAGGACAGGCTACGGACACCGGGGAGCTGTTTTTT. Amino acid sequence: CASIPGQATDTGELFF. V and J are TRBV6-2 or TRBV6-3 and TRBJ2-2; 7 bases fit TRBD1. The V and J ends lost 7 bases and 3 bases, in that order; junction bases with no gene match: 11. The CDR3 spans 16 residues. Germline-derived CDR1 and CDR2 are MNHEY and SVGEGT.

The chain couples TRBV6-6 to TRBJ1-2; D is possibly TRBD1 (5 bases). Germline V gives CDR1 MNHNY, CDR2 SVGAGI (reference sequence). V was shortened by 10 bases and J by 8 bases, with 14 bases between the two germline ends. There are 11 residues in the CDR3. The CDR3 region is CATQGRAGYTF. The CDR3 bases are TGTGCCACCCAGGGCAGGGCGGGCTACACCTTC.

Ten or more counts support this clonotype. V gene TRBV28 combines with J gene TRBJ2-1; 9 bases are a match to TRBD2. V lost 2 bases and J lost 10; bases outside the gene matches: 9. This CDR3 spans 15 amino acids. The germline V gene has CDR1 MDHEN and CDR2 SYDVKM. The CDR3 sequence is CASSLSGGLSHEQFF. Written as DNA, the CDR3 is TGTGCCAGCAGTTTAAGCGGGGGGCTATCTCACGAGCAGTTCTTC.

In its sample, this clonotype was seen a few times. V is TRBV5-1 and J is TRBJ2-5; D unresolved. V was trimmed by 5 bases and J by 2 bases, leaving 13 bases between them. The CDR3 spans 14 residues. Germline V lookup: CDR1 SGHRS, CDR2 YFSETQ. The CDR3 DNA sequence: TGCGCCAGCAGTTTCTCCTCCTATCAAGAGACCCAGTACTTC. Protein: CASSFSSYQETQYF.

This clonotype was found many times. The junction and the germline gene differ at one end; a read error may be behind it. The rearrangement uses TRBV7-2 and TRBJ2-7; 12 nucleotides agree with TRBD2. The V gene's germline CDR1 is SGHTA and CDR2 FQGNSA. The CDR3 is 15 amino acids. The CDR3 bases are TGTGCCAGCAGCCTAGCGGGGGGGCATATCTACGAGCAGTACTTC. As protein: CASSLAGGHIYEQYF.